Each of the 19 T cell receptor beta chains below was sequenced from the same sample in a study of cytomegalovirus exposure and HLA in healthy donors. With 60 Vbeta and 13 Jbeta primers, the PCR was carried out. The assay was immunoSEQ multiplex PCR, and TCRdb's table has in-frame clones only and misses some. The data contain about 160,000 clones, about 76% of them singletons. Sequencing was performed on PBMCs. These receptors came from a female donor in good health and CMV-seronegative.

The chain combines TRBV11-2 with TRBJ1-6, with 8 bases that match TRBD1. The CDR3 contains 16 residues. Germline CDR1 SGHAT, CDR2 FQNNGV. V lost 1 base, J lost 8 bases, and 7 bases stayed unmatched. Written as DNA, the CDR3 is TGTGCCAGCAGCTTAGCCCCCGGGACAGGAGATTCACCCCTCCACTTT. It codes for CASSLAPGTGDSPLHF.

The V call is TRBV30, the J call TRBJ1-6, with D tentatively TRBD1 (6 bases). V was cut by 0 bases and J by 5 bases, with 11 bases left in between. CDR1 GTSNPN and CDR2 SVGIG come from the germline V gene (reference sequence). CDR3 length: 15 residues. The CDR3 protein is CAWSVGGGDNSPLHF. For the CDR3, the DNA is TGTGCCTGGAGTGTAGGCGGGGGCGATAATTCACCCCTCCACTTT.

Written as DNA, the CDR3 is TGTGCCAGCTCACCGTGGCGGGAGCTAAATGAGCAGTTCTTC. Protein: CASSPWRELNEQFF. The chain links TRBV18 to TRBJ2-1, with 7 bases fitting TRBD2. This CDR3 is built from 14 residues. CDR1 and CDR2 from the germline V gene are KGHSH and LQKENI. The ends lost 3 bases at V and 7 bases at J; junction bases unmatched: 6.

This clone was observed a handful of times. This rearrangement joins TRBV11-2 to TRBJ1-6; no reliable D call. The CDR3 has 17 residues. Trimming shortened V by 5 bases and J by 0 bases, and 14 bases separated the two germline ends. Germline V gene data show CDR1 as SGHAT and CDR2 as FQNNGV. The CDR3 DNA reads as TGTGCCAGCAGCCCCCAAGGCTGGAGCTCCTATAATTCACCCCTCCACTTT. Translating gives CASSPQGWSSYNSPLHF.

This clone was counted only a few times. The CDR3 nucleotides are TGTGCCAGCAGTGAATATGAGGGCTCCTACAATGAGCAGTTCTTC. The encoded protein is CASSEYEGSYNEQFF. The V and J genes are TRBV25-1 and TRBJ2-1, with D maybe TRBD2 (5 bases). Germline V gene sequence: CDR1 MGHDK, CDR2 SYGVNS. V was pared by 0 bases and J by 0 bases, with 6 bases between. This CDR3 has 15 residues.

The chain links TRBV28 to TRBJ1-4; D is undetermined. CDR1 is MDHEN, CDR2 SYDVKM, per germline. V lost 4 bases and J 0 bases, leaving 12 bases between the germline ends. The CDR3 sequence is 16 residues long. In DNA, the CDR3 is TGTGCCAGCAGTTCCCTGGGAGCAGCAACTAATGAAAAACTGTTTTTT. Its translation is CASSSLGAATNEKLFF.

The chain links TRBV27 to TRBJ1-3, with 9 bases lining up with TRBD1. The CDR3 contains 18 residues. Unmatched junction bases numbered 10, after V lost 4 bases and J lost 0 bases. Germline V gene lookup returns CDR1 MNHEY and CDR2 SMNVEV (reference sequence). CDR3 loop: CASSSLTGQGGSGNTIYF. CDR3 nucleotides: TGTGCCAGCAGTTCCCTCACGGGACAGGGTGGCTCTGGAAACACCATATATTTT.

This clone was observed once. In DNA, the CDR3 is TGCAGCGTTGGGGGGGGGATTGGAGCCGGAAACACCATATATTTT. Translation: CSVGGGIGAGNTIYF. This chain connects TRBV29-1 to TRBJ1-3, with D perhaps TRBD1 (5 bases). The germline CDR1 and CDR2 sequences are SQVTM and ANQGSEA. Trimming removed 4 bases at V and 4 bases at J, with 17 bases between. This CDR3 contains 15 residues.

V gene TRBV6-1 combines with J gene TRBJ1-2; maybe TRBD1 (6 bases). The ends were cut back, 0 bases at V and 5 bases at J, with 16 bases in the middle. The CDR3 covers 16 residues. Per germline, CDR1 MNHNS and CDR2 SASEGT. The CDR3 DNA sequence: TGTGCCAGCAGTGAAGCGGGACCCAGGGGACCATATGGCTACACCTTC. This sequence encodes CASSEAGPRGPYGYTF.

Of note for this clone: This specimen includes other DNA sequences encoding the same CDR3. V usage is TRBV19 and J usage is TRBJ2-2; D is perhaps TRBD1 (7 bases). The V and J ends lost 6 bases and 6 bases respectively, with 11 bases between them. This CDR3 is built from 13 residues. Per germline, CDR1 LNHDA and CDR2 SQIVND (reference sequence). This chain's CDR3 is CASRGRGAGELFF. Here the CDR3 DNA reads TGTGCCAGTAGAGGCAGGGGGGCCGGGGAGCTGTTTTTT.

The chain combines TRBV19 with TRBJ2-1; D may be TRBD2 (5 bases). From germline, CDR1 is LNHDA and CDR2 SQIVND (reference sequence). Trimming left V 5 bases short and J 8 bases short, with 13 bases between. CDR3 length: 13 residues. The CDR3 is CASSPRSGYEQFF. CDR3 nucleotides: TGTGCCAGTAGTCCCAGGAGCGGCTATGAGCAGTTCTTC.

This chain joins TRBV13 and TRBJ2-7; D is possibly TRBD2 (6 bases). The CDR3 totals 12 residues. Germline V gives CDR1 PRHDT, CDR2 FYEKMQ (reference sequence). The V end was cut by 5 bases, the J end by 7 bases, with 12 bases between. Here the CDR3 reads CASSVRGWEQYF. CDR3 DNA: TGTGCCAGCAGCGTACGGGGGTGGGAGCAGTACTTC.

The chain carries TRBV2 and TRBJ2-7; 7 bases are a match to TRBD1. The CDR3 runs 15 residues. With V trimmed by 5 bases and J by 3 bases, 10 bases remained unmatched. Germline V CDR1 and CDR2: SNHLY, FYNNEI. DNA of the CDR3: TGTGCCAGCAGTCTCTCACAGGGGATATTCTACGAGCAGTACTTC. Amino acid sequence: CASSLSQGIFYEQYF.

Turning to this clone: Its ends do not fully match the called genes, so a read error is possible. CDR3 DNA: TGCGCCAGCAGCTCGCGGGGAGAAAACGCCATATATTTT. This gives the protein CASSSRGENAIYF. J is TRBJ1-3 and V is TRBV5-1; D not certain. The CDR3 is 13 residues long. Germline V gene data show CDR1 as SGHRS and CDR2 as YFSETQ.

The chain joins TRBV28 to TRBJ2-7, with TRBD1 matching 9 bases. The J segment lost 5 bases and the V segment lost 0 bases, leaving 5 bases of the junction unmatched. Germline CDR1 MDHEN, CDR2 SYDVKM. CDR3 length equals 15 residues. The CDR3 region is CASSLWGQGPDEQYF. CDR3 sequence (DNA): TGTGCCAGCAGTTTATGGGGACAGGGTCCTGACGAGCAGTACTTC.

This clone came up a few times. Additional DNA sequences in this sample encode the identical CDR3. This chain uses TRBV7-9 with TRBJ2-3; the D gene is possibly TRBD1 (6 bases). The CDR3 has 14 amino acids. CDR1 is SEHNR, CDR2 FQNEAQ, per germline (reference sequence). V lost 1 base and J 3 bases, leaving 8 bases between the germline ends. CDR3 loop: CASSLGQGTDTQYF. DNA for the CDR3: TGTGCCAGCAGCTTAGGTCAGGGGACAGATACGCAGTATTTT.

The table lists this clone with a few counts. The chain joins TRBV5-6 to TRBJ2-7, with D perhaps matching TRBD1 (6 bases). Germline CDR1 is SGHDT and CDR2 is YYEEEE. The CDR3 runs to 13 residues. The V end was cut by 0 bases, the J end by 3 bases, with 7 bases between. The CDR3 DNA reads TGTGCCAGCAGCTTGGGACAGGACTACGAGCAGTACTTC. This encodes CASSLGQDYEQYF.

The CDR3 DNA sequence: TGTGCCAGCAGTTACCTAGGGAGCTCTGGGGCCAACGTCCTGACTTTC. Protein sequence: CASSYLGSSGANVLTF. The chain carries TRBV6-5 and TRBJ2-6; D is possibly TRBD2 (5 bases). CDR1 MNHEY and CDR2 SVGAGI come from the germline V gene. The ends were cut back, 2 bases at V and 0 bases at J, with 8 bases in the middle. CDR3 size: 16 residues.

This chain links TRBV6-5 with TRBJ1-1, with a tentative D call TRBD1 (5 bases). The V and J ends lost 6 bases and 2 bases respectively, with 10 bases between them. The germline CDR1 and CDR2 sequences are MNHEY and SVGAGI. There are 13 residues in the CDR3. The CDR3 sequence is CASRRGTNTEAFF. DNA of the CDR3: TGTGCCAGCAGGCGGGGGACCAACACTGAAGCTTTCTTT.